The rows below give T cell receptor beta chains drawn from one sample of a study of blood T cell repertoires in COVID-19. TCRdb's table, derived via immunoSEQ multiplex PCR, lists solely in-frame clones and lacks some. The sample holds 330,000 or so clones, roughly 89% seen once. Sample: peripheral blood. These receptors came from a man younger than 45 with COVID-19, enrolled during active disease. Each CDR3 is given with its conserved first and last residue. Fields, in order: clone size, D gene, J gene, V gene, CDR3 protein, CDR3 DNA. A D gene is named only where the DNA matches it firmly. Rows give clone size only sometimes, using once, few, many, or a class for an expanded clone.

abundance: once
d_gene: TRBD1
j_gene: TRBJ1-5
v_gene: TRBV2
CDR3aa: CASRISGTGSFEPQHF
CDR3nt: TGTGCCAGCAGGATTTCCGGGACAGGGTCCTTTGAGCCCCAGCATTTT

abundance: NA
d_gene: NA
j_gene: TRBJ1-2
v_gene: TRBV6-5
CDR3aa: CASSPRQPSYGYTF
CDR3nt: TGTGCCAGCAGTCCCCGACAGCCGTCCTATGGCTACACCTTC

abundance: NA
d_gene: NA
j_gene: TRBJ2-1
v_gene: TRBV14
CDR3aa: CASSSPGGQRYNEQFF
CDR3nt: TGTGCCAGCAGCAGTCCAGGAGGACAGAGATACAATGAGCAGTTCTTC

abundance: NA
d_gene: NA
j_gene: TRBJ1-3
v_gene: TRBV4-1
CDR3aa: CASSQGDFSGNTIYF
CDR3nt: TGCGCCAGCAGCCAAGGAGACTTCTCTGGAAACACCATATATTTT

abundance: NA
d_gene: NA
j_gene: TRBJ1-2
v_gene: TRBV6-6
CDR3aa: CASSLVRGLGDGYTF
CDR3nt: TGTGCCAGCAGTCTCGTCAGGGGTTTGGGGGATGGCTACACCTTC

abundance: NA
d_gene: TRBD1
j_gene: TRBJ1-5
v_gene: TRBV6-5
CDR3aa: CASRGQGATQPQHF
CDR3nt: TGTGCCAGCAGGGGACAGGGGGCAACTCAGCCCCAGCATTTT

abundance: NA
d_gene: TRBD1
j_gene: TRBJ2-7
v_gene: TRBV5-6
CDR3aa: CASSLRGQTIYEQYF
CDR3nt: TGTGCCAGCAGCTTGAGGGGGCAGACCATCTACGAGCAGTACTTC

abundance: NA
d_gene: NA
j_gene: TRBJ1-2
v_gene: TRBV24-1
CDR3aa: CATSNVQGGYTF
CDR3nt: TGTGCCACCAGCAACGTACAGGGAGGCTACACCTTC

abundance: once
d_gene: TRBD1
j_gene: TRBJ1-2
v_gene: TRBV7-9
CDR3aa: CASSFHTGGWGYTF
CDR3nt: TGTGCCAGCAGCTTCCACACAGGGGGCTGGGGCTACACCTTC

abundance: few
d_gene: NA
j_gene: TRBJ1-2
v_gene: TRBV27
CDR3aa: CASSFGPGHPYGYTF
CDR3nt: TGTGCCAGCAGTTTTGGGCCAGGACACCCCTATGGCTACACCTTC

abundance: NA
d_gene: TRBD1
j_gene: TRBJ1-2
v_gene: TRBV7-2
CDR3aa: CASSLQGVSYGYTF
CDR3nt: TGTGCCAGCAGCTTACAGGGGGTTAGCTATGGCTACACCTTC

abundance: NA
d_gene: TRBD2
j_gene: TRBJ2-1
v_gene: TRBV11-3
CDR3aa: CASSWGLAYNEQFF
CDR3nt: TGTGCCAGCAGCTGGGGACTAGCCTACAATGAGCAGTTCTTC

abundance: NA
d_gene: NA
j_gene: TRBJ2-2
v_gene: TRBV4-3
CDR3aa: CASSQDLASSPTGELFF
CDR3nt: TGCGCCAGCAGCCAAGATTTAGCCAGCTCCCCGACCGGGGAGCTGTTTTTT

abundance: NA
d_gene: NA
j_gene: TRBJ2-7
v_gene: TRBV27
CDR3aa: CASPGTPFEQYF
CDR3nt: TGTGCCAGCCCTGGGACACCCTTCGAGCAGTACTTC

abundance: NA
d_gene: NA
j_gene: TRBJ1-1
v_gene: TRBV9
CDR3aa: CASSASAGAGEAFF
CDR3nt: TGTGCCAGCAGTGCCTCGGCGGGGGCGGGTGAAGCTTTCTTT

abundance: NA
d_gene: TRBD1
j_gene: TRBJ2-7
v_gene: TRBV5-6
CDR3aa: CASSDRAYEQYF
CDR3nt: TGTGCCAGCTCCGACAGGGCCTACGAGCAGTACTTC

abundance: NA
d_gene: NA
j_gene: TRBJ1-3
v_gene: TRBV30
CDR3aa: CARLDRTAGNTIYF
CDR3nt: TGTGCCAGATTAGACAGGACCGCTGGAAACACCATATATTTT

abundance: NA
d_gene: NA
j_gene: TRBJ1-2
v_gene: TRBV5-1
CDR3aa: CASSLETGYGYTF
CDR3nt: TGCGCCAGCAGCTTGGAAACCGGCTATGGCTACACCTTC

abundance: NA
d_gene: NA
j_gene: TRBJ2-7
v_gene: TRBV28
CDR3aa: CASSSGLVAYEQYF
CDR3nt: TGTGCCAGCAGTTCGGGACTCGTCGCCTACGAGCAGTACTTC

abundance: NA
d_gene: TRBD2
j_gene: TRBJ2-4
v_gene: TRBV28
CDR3aa: CASSLGLARYIQYF
CDR3nt: TGTGCCAGCAGTTTAGGACTAGCGAGGTACATTCAGTACTTC

abundance: once
d_gene: NA
j_gene: TRBJ1-1
v_gene: TRBV12-5
CDR3aa: CASGLIQGTEAFF
CDR3nt: TGTGCTAGTGGTTTGATCCAGGGGACTGAAGCTTTCTTT

abundance: NA
d_gene: NA
j_gene: TRBJ2-3
v_gene: TRBV7-2
CDR3aa: CASSFSPTRDTQYF
CDR3nt: TGTGCCAGCAGCTTCTCCCCCACGAGGGATACGCAGTATTTT

abundance: few
d_gene: TRBD2
j_gene: TRBJ2-3
v_gene: TRBV24-1
CDR3aa: CATSVRGSSSDTQYF
CDR3nt: TGTGCCACCAGTGTGCGCGGGAGCTCCTCAGATACGCAGTATTTT

abundance: NA
d_gene: TRBD1
j_gene: TRBJ1-3
v_gene: TRBV5-4
CDR3aa: CASSYRQGRSGNTIYF
CDR3nt: TGTGCCAGCAGCTACCGACAGGGAAGAAGCGGAAACACCATATATTTT

abundance: few
d_gene: TRBD2
j_gene: TRBJ2-3
v_gene: TRBV15
CDR3aa: CATSRRERTDTQYF
CDR3nt: TGTGCCACCAGCAGGCGGGAGAGGACAGATACGCAGTATTTT

abundance: NA
d_gene: TRBD1
j_gene: TRBJ2-3
v_gene: TRBV24-1
CDR3aa: CATSEFGQGARTDTQYF
CDR3nt: TGTGCCACCAGTGAATTCGGACAGGGGGCTCGCACAGATACGCAGTATTTT

abundance: NA
d_gene: NA
j_gene: TRBJ2-5
v_gene: TRBV29-1
CDR3aa: CSVERVWSSNHPRETQYF
CDR3nt: TGCAGCGTTGAAAGGGTCTGGTCTAGCAACCACCCAAGGGAGACCCAGTACTTC

abundance: NA
d_gene: NA
j_gene: TRBJ2-3
v_gene: TRBV4-1
CDR3aa: CASSQEGSPSTDTQYF
CDR3nt: TGCGCCAGCAGCCAAGAGGGCAGCCCTAGCACAGATACGCAGTATTTT

abundance: NA
d_gene: TRBD1
j_gene: TRBJ2-3
v_gene: TRBV7-2
CDR3aa: CASRGQGAGTDTQYF
CDR3nt: TGTGCCAGCAGGGGACAGGGGGCAGGCACAGATACGCAGTATTTT

abundance: NA
d_gene: TRBD2
j_gene: TRBJ2-1
v_gene: TRBV5-6
CDR3aa: CASSQTSGMGNEQFF
CDR3nt: TGTGCCAGCAGCCAGACTAGCGGGATGGGCAATGAGCAGTTCTTC

abundance: NA
d_gene: TRBD1
j_gene: TRBJ1-1
v_gene: TRBV11-3
CDR3aa: CASSLTGGNTEAFF
CDR3nt: TGTGCCAGCAGCTTAACAGGGGGGAACACTGAAGCTTTCTTT

abundance: NA
d_gene: NA
j_gene: TRBJ1-2
v_gene: TRBV4-3
CDR3aa: CASSQDSNYGYTF
CDR3nt: TGCGCCAGCAGCCAAGATAGTAACTATGGCTACACCTTC

abundance: few
d_gene: TRBD1
j_gene: TRBJ2-7
v_gene: TRBV11-2
CDR3aa: CASSTGTALEQYF
CDR3nt: TGTGCCAGCAGCACAGGGACAGCCCTCGAGCAGTACTTC

abundance: NA
d_gene: TRBD1
j_gene: TRBJ2-7
v_gene: TRBV5-8
CDR3aa: CASSSRTGGDEQYF
CDR3nt: TGTGCCAGCAGCTCACGGACAGGGGGGGACGAGCAGTACTTC

abundance: NA
d_gene: TRBD1
j_gene: TRBJ1-1
v_gene: TRBV29-1
CDR3aa: CSVGQGAHSNTEAFF
CDR3nt: TGCAGCGTTGGACAGGGGGCTCATTCGAACACTGAAGCTTTCTTT

abundance: NA
d_gene: TRBD1
j_gene: TRBJ2-7
v_gene: TRBV30
CDR3aa: CAWSAWTGTHEQYF
CDR3nt: TGTGCCTGGAGTGCCTGGACAGGGACTCACGAGCAGTACTTC

abundance: NA
d_gene: NA
j_gene: TRBJ2-2
v_gene: TRBV12-3/TRBV12-4
CDR3aa: CASSFDTGELFF
CDR3nt: TGTGCCAGCAGTTTCGACACCGGGGAGCTGTTTTTT

abundance: NA
d_gene: NA
j_gene: TRBJ2-3
v_gene: TRBV5-1
CDR3aa: CASSLGEGWDTDTQYF
CDR3nt: TGCGCCAGCAGCTTGGGTGAGGGTTGGGACACAGATACGCAGTATTTT

abundance: NA
d_gene: NA
j_gene: TRBJ1-3
v_gene: TRBV30
CDR3aa: CAWSGVSGNTIYF
CDR3nt: TGTGCCTGGAGTGGCGTCTCTGGAAACACCATATATTTT

abundance: NA
d_gene: NA
j_gene: TRBJ1-4
v_gene: TRBV11-2
CDR3aa: CASSREGVATNEKLFF
CDR3nt: TGTGCCAGCAGCCGGGAGGGGGTTGCAACTAATGAAAAACTGTTTTTT

abundance: NA
d_gene: TRBD2
j_gene: TRBJ2-7
v_gene: TRBV5-1
CDR3aa: CASSPGLAGGPAYEQYF
CDR3nt: TGCGCCAGCAGCCCGGGGCTAGCGGGAGGGCCGGCCTACGAGCAGTACTTC

abundance: NA
d_gene: TRBD1
j_gene: TRBJ2-4
v_gene: TRBV4-3
CDR3aa: CASSATGQGGGIQYF
CDR3nt: TGCGCCAGCAGCGCAACTGGACAGGGTGGGGGCATTCAGTACTTC

abundance: NA
d_gene: TRBD1
j_gene: TRBJ1-3
v_gene: TRBV3-1/TRBV3-2
CDR3aa: CASSRTGAGNTIYF
CDR3nt: TGTGCCAGCAGCCGGACAGGGGCTGGAAACACCATATATTTT

abundance: NA
d_gene: NA
j_gene: TRBJ1-6
v_gene: TRBV18
CDR3aa: CASSRDRGDSPLHF
CDR3nt: TGTGCCAGCTCCCGAGACAGAGGCGATTCACCCCTCCACTTT

abundance: NA
d_gene: NA
j_gene: TRBJ1-4
v_gene: TRBV10-3
CDR3aa: CAISESSGARGEKLFF
CDR3nt: TGTGCCATCAGTGAGTCCTCAGGGGCGAGGGGAGAAAAACTGTTTTTT

abundance: NA
d_gene: TRBD1
j_gene: TRBJ1-2
v_gene: TRBV4-2
CDR3aa: CASSQDGTGGPNYNYGYTF
CDR3nt: TGTGCCAGCAGCCAAGATGGAACAGGGGGCCCCAATTATAACTATGGCTACACCTTC

abundance: NA
d_gene: NA
j_gene: TRBJ1-2
v_gene: TRBV5-6
CDR3aa: CASSLTGNSGYTF
CDR3nt: TGTGCCAGCAGCTTGACGGGTAACTCGGGCTACACCTTC

abundance: NA
d_gene: NA
j_gene: TRBJ2-1
v_gene: TRBV27
CDR3aa: CASSFFGSGWDNEQFF
CDR3nt: TGTGCCAGCAGTTTCTTCGGGTCAGGGTGGGACAATGAGCAGTTCTTC

abundance: NA
d_gene: NA
j_gene: TRBJ1-4
v_gene: TRBV3-1/TRBV3-2
CDR3aa: CASKTGGTNEKLFF
CDR3nt: TGTGCCAGCAAAACGGGGGGAACTAATGAAAAACTGTTTTTT

abundance: once
d_gene: NA
j_gene: TRBJ2-2
v_gene: TRBV7-3
CDR3aa: CASARLNTGELFF
CDR3nt: TGTGCCAGCGCCCGGTTGAACACCGGGGAGCTGTTTTTT

abundance: NA
d_gene: NA
j_gene: TRBJ1-1
v_gene: TRBV5-1
CDR3aa: CASSLVAGPNTEAFF
CDR3nt: TGCGCCAGCAGCTTGGTTGCAGGTCCGAACACTGAAGCTTTCTTT

abundance: NA
d_gene: TRBD1
j_gene: TRBJ1-2
v_gene: TRBV5-6
CDR3aa: CASSSDRAELYYGYTF
CDR3nt: TGTGCCAGCAGCTCTGACAGGGCAGAACTATACTATGGCTACACCTTC

abundance: NA
d_gene: TRBD1
j_gene: TRBJ1-2
v_gene: TRBV19
CDR3aa: CASRLWGQGKDYGYTF
CDR3nt: TGTGCCAGTAGGCTCTGGGGACAGGGAAAGGACTATGGCTACACCTTC

abundance: NA
d_gene: NA
j_gene: TRBJ1-6
v_gene: TRBV5-6
CDR3aa: CASSFRYSYNSPLHF
CDR3nt: TGTGCCAGCAGCTTCCGATACTCCTACAATTCACCCCTCCACTTT

abundance: NA
d_gene: TRBD2
j_gene: TRBJ2-1
v_gene: TRBV7-2
CDR3aa: CASNEGLAGGEQFF
CDR3nt: TGTGCCAGCAACGAAGGACTAGCGGGAGGTGAGCAGTTCTTC

abundance: NA
d_gene: TRBD1
j_gene: TRBJ2-5
v_gene: TRBV25-1
CDR3aa: CASSEWGQTETQYF
CDR3nt: TGTGCCAGCAGTGAATGGGGACAGACGGAGACCCAGTACTTC

abundance: NA
d_gene: NA
j_gene: TRBJ1-6
v_gene: TRBV27
CDR3aa: CASRQTLQYNSPLHF
CDR3nt: TGTGCCAGCAGACAGACGTTGCAGTATAATTCACCCCTCCACTTT

abundance: NA
d_gene: TRBD1
j_gene: TRBJ2-1
v_gene: TRBV18
CDR3aa: CASSPATGTYNEQFF
CDR3nt: TGTGCCAGCTCACCAGCGACAGGGACCTACAATGAGCAGTTCTTC

abundance: NA
d_gene: TRBD1
j_gene: TRBJ1-2
v_gene: TRBV28
CDR3aa: CASRRIAGTGAGYTF
CDR3nt: TGTGCCAGCAGAAGGATAGCTGGGACAGGGGCTGGCTACACCTTC